This T cell receptor beta chain was profiled in a study of blood T cell repertoires in COVID-19. Germline CDR1 and CDR2: MNHNS and SASEGT. The V segment lost 2 bases and the J segment 9 bases; nucleotides outside the gene matches: 11. The CDR3 contains 16 residues. As handled by the study authors: Reference gene primer amplification in the assay estimated nucleated cell counts. Sequencing used immunoSEQ multiplex PCR; TCRdb keeps in-frame clones, though not all of them. The D gene and trimming were derived from the DNA, and the V and J assignments and clone size from that table. The sample yields fewer than 200,000 clones, 81% seen once.

The sequence was collected from a woman in her thirties or forties with COVID-19, enrolled during active disease. The source material was peripheral blood. The gene calls are TRBV6-1 and TRBJ2-5, with 11 bases that match TRBD2. The CDR3, as DNA: TGTGCCAGCAGTGAATATCTAGCGGGGGGACCTGAGGCCCAGTACTTC. Its protein is CASSEYLAGGPEAQYF.